These 5 T cell receptor beta chains were all obtained from the same sample, sequenced in a study of T cell responses to AZD1222 COVID-19 vaccine. TCRdb keeps only in-frame clones here, not all; method: immunoSEQ multiplex PCR. The table has fewer than 120,000 clones, 87% seen once. Sample: peripheral blood, taken on day 0 of AZD1222 vaccination. The receptors derive from an adult in good health.

The chain couples TRBV28 to TRBJ1-5, with D hard to call. The length of the CDR3 is 12 residues. The germline V gene has CDR1 MDHEN and CDR2 SYDVKM. Trimming left V 7 bases short and J 4 bases short, with 8 bases between. The DNA of the CDR3 is TGTGCCAGCAAGGGAGGTAATCAGCCCCAGCATTTT. Translating gives CASKGGNQPQHF.

This sequence joins TRBV7-9 and TRBJ1-2; perhaps TRBD1 as D (5 bases). V shed 2 bases and J shed 0 bases, with 10 bases lying between them. Germline V gives CDR1 SEHNR, CDR2 FQNEAQ (reference sequence). The CDR3 is 15 residues long. The CDR3 loop is CASSLSGITNYGYTF. The CDR3 DNA reads TGTGCCAGCAGCTTATCAGGGATAACTAACTATGGCTACACCTTC.

V usage is TRBV5-1 and J usage is TRBJ1-1; D unresolved. Germline values: CDR1 SGHRS, CDR2 YFSETQ. The V end lost 7 bases, the J end lost 4 bases, and 17 bases lay between the germline ends. The CDR3 is 14 residues long. The CDR3 loop is CASGSLGGGTEAFF. The CDR3 DNA reads as TGCGCCAGCGGGAGTCTCGGAGGCGGCACTGAAGCTTTCTTT.

A single count supports this clone. The chain uses TRBV29-1 and TRBJ1-2; 8 nucleotides agree with TRBD1. V trimming: 3 bases; J trimming: 3 bases; junction bases outside the gene matches: 6. The germline V gene has CDR1 SQVTM and CDR2 ANQGSEA. CDR3 length: 14 amino acids. The CDR3 loop is CSVDSNRGDYGYTF. CDR3 bases: TGCAGCGTTGACTCAAACAGGGGGGACTATGGCTACACCTTC.

This chain joins TRBV19 and TRBJ2-1; 13 nucleotides align to TRBD2. The junction had 7 bases not matched to a gene; V was cut back by 3 bases and J by 2 bases. Germline V gene sequence: CDR1 LNHDA, CDR2 SQIVND (reference sequence). The CDR3 is 18 residues long. The CDR3 sequence is CASSIAGLAGAAYNEQFF. The CDR3 coding sequence is TGTGCCAGTAGTATCGCCGGACTAGCGGGAGCCGCCTACAATGAGCAGTTCTTC.